The subject of this entry is one T cell receptor beta chain. What it recognizes is unknown. This sample was included in a study of OX40 agonist ivuxolimab in advanced cancers. Study outcomes and limitations: The authors did not determine the antigen specificity of the expanded peripheral T cells. Relative to CD4+, CD8+ T cells held more expanded clones on average.

CDR3 size: 16 residues. Germline-derived CDR1 and CDR2 are MGHRA and YSYEKL. V gave up 3 bases and J gave up 4 bases; unmatched junction bases: 7. The table came from immunoSEQ multiplex PCR; TCRdb's copy has only in-frame clones and leaves some out. The table has about 62,000 clones, around 84% seen once; the top ten hold under 5%. The sequence was obtained from an adult with an advanced solid tumor such as melanoma, head and neck, liver or kidney cancer. This chain links TRBV4-1 with TRBJ2-5; 11 nucleotides line up with TRBD1. The specimen comprised CD4+ or CD8+ T cells sorted from blood, sampled in a trial of the OX40 agonist ivuxolimab. Written as DNA, the CDR3 is TGCGCCAGCAGCCATTGGGACAGGGGGTCGGGAGAGACCCAGTACTTC. Its protein is CASSHWDRGSGETQYF.